Described below is a single T cell receptor (beta chain) sequence and its context. The germline V gene encodes CDR1 SGHRS and CDR2 YFSETQ. There are 16 residues in the CDR3. The germline V and J ends were trimmed by 3 bases and 1 base, with 16 bases remaining between them. During its preparation, the TCRbeta library received unique molecular identifiers. TCRdb re-called the PCR reads with MiXCR, one entry per CDR3 protein. The sample lists fewer than 700,000 distinct CDR3 sequences, roughly 23% occurring once. This specimen comes from a study of T-cell reconstitution after alpha-beta-depleted transplantation in children.

The chain uses TRBV5-1 and TRBJ2-5; D gene uncertain. Sequencing was performed on PBMCs, mostly from graft donor cells, taken 360 days after TCRalphabeta/CD19-depleted stem cell transplant. This TCR was sampled from a boy under two years old who had a stem cell transplant for acute myeloid leukemia, so the T cells may come from the graft donor. This chain's CDR3 is CASSSPRVGFQETQYF. As DNA, the CDR3 is TGCGCCAGCAGCTCGCCTCGCGTGGGGTTCCAAGAGACCCAGTACTTC.